A selection of T cell receptor beta chains follows, all from one sample in a study of T-cell reconstitution after alpha-beta-depleted transplantation in children. Each CDR3 protein is one row after TCRdb ran MiXCR on the PCR reads. The data contain 97,000 or so distinct CDR3 sequences, 5% to 6% of them singletons. Source: PBMCs, mostly from graft donor cells, taken 60 days after TCRalphabeta/CD19-depleted stem cell transplant. All receptors come from a female patient aged 2 to 10 who had a stem cell transplant for Fanconi anemia, so the T cells may come from the graft donor. Each CDR3 is given with its conserved first and last residue. The order of the fields is D gene, J gene, clone size, V gene, CDR3 protein, CDR3 DNA. D genes are given only for firm matches. Not every row has a clone size; where given, it reads once, few, many or a size class.

NA TRBJ1-1 many TRBV28 CASSFIGGTEAFF TGTGCCAGCAGTTTTATTGGGGGCACTGAAGCTTTCTTT
NA TRBJ1-6 many TRBV7-8 CASSFLDGLSSYNSPLHF TGTGCCAGCAGCTTCCTCGACGGGCTGAGCTCCTATAATTCACCCCTCCACTTT
NA TRBJ2-2 medium-sized TRBV5-1 CASSLGQLNTGELFF TGCGCCAGCAGCTTGGGACAGCTGAACACCGGGGAGCTGTTTTTT
NA TRBJ1-4 many TRBV5-6 CASSSIGRGANEKLFF TGTGCCAGCAGCTCCATTGGGCGGGGAGCAAATGAAAAACTGTTTTTT
TRBD1 TRBJ2-3 many TRBV20-1 CSASGTGGTDTQYF TGCAGTGCTAGTGGGACAGGGGGCACAGATACGCAGTATTTT
TRBD1 TRBJ2-7 few TRBV5-1 CASSLDSHRDRAYEQYF TGCGCCAGCAGCCTGGACTCCCATCGGGACAGGGCCTACGAGCAGTACTTC
TRBD2 TRBJ2-7 NA TRBV7-6 CASSLFPGGVGSAAEYEQYF TGTGCCAGCAGCTTATTTCCTGGGGGGGTCGGTTCGGCTGCAGAATACGAGCAGTACTTC
NA TRBJ2-4 medium-sized TRBV12-3/TRBV12-4 CASTLRHLNIQYF TGTGCCAGCACCCTAAGACACCTAAACATTCAGTACTTC
NA TRBJ2-3 NA TRBV5-1 CASSSSGPRGTDTQYF TGCGCCAGCAGCTCAAGCGGCCCGAGGGGCACAGATACGCAGTATTTT
NA TRBJ2-1 few TRBV30 CAWSVGGNPRQGEFF TGTGCCTGGAGTGTAGGAGGCAATCCCCGCCAGGGAGAGTTCTTC
TRBD1 TRBJ2-3 few TRBV6-1 CASSADRRYTQYF TGTGCCAGCAGTGCGGACAGGCGGTATACGCAGTATTTT
NA TRBJ1-6 many TRBV28 CASRLPGSYNSPLHF TGTGCCAGCAGGCTGCCCGGCAGTTATAATTCACCCCTCCACTTT